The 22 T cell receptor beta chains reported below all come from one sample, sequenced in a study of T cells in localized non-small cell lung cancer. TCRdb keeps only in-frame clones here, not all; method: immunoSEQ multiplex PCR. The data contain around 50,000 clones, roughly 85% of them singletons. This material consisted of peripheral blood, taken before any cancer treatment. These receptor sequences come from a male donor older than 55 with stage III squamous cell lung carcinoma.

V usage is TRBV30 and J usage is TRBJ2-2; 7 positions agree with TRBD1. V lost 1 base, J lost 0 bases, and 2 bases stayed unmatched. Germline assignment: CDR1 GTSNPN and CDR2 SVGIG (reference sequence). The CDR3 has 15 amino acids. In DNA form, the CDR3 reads TGTGCCTGGAGTGGAGGACAGGCGAACACCGGGGAGCTGTTTTTT. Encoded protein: CAWSGGQANTGELFF.

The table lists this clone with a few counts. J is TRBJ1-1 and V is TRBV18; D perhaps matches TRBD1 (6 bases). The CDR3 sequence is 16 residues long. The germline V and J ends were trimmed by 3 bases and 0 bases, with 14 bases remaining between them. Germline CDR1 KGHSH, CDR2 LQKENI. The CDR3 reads CASSPSAGAMNTEAFF. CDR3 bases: TGTGCCAGCTCACCCTCGGCAGGGGCGATGAACACTGAAGCTTTCTTT.

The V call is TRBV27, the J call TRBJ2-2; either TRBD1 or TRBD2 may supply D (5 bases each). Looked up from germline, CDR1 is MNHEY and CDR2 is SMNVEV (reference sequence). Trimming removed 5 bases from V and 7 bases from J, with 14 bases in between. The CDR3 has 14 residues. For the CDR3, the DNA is TGTGCCAGCAGTGGGGCGACCGGGATCGGGGAGCTGTTTTTT. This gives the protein CASSGATGIGELFF.

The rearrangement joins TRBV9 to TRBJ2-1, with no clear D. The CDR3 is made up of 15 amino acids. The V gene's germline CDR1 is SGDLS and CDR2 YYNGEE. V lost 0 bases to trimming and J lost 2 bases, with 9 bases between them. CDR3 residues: CASSVDGATYNEQFF. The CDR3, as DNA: TGTGCCAGCAGCGTAGACGGAGCAACCTACAATGAGCAGTTCTTC.

The DNA of the CDR3 is TGTGCCAGCTCCAGCCGGACCTCCGCCTACGAGCAGTACTTC. Translated, it gives CASSSRTSAYEQYF. V gene TRBV18 combines with J gene TRBJ2-7; D is unresolved. The CDR3 runs to 14 residues. Germline V lookup: CDR1 KGHSH, CDR2 LQKENI. V was shortened by 6 bases and J by 2 bases, with 14 bases between the two germline ends. Supplemented by reference TRBV18 and TRBJ2-7, the full variable domain reads NAGVMQNPRHLVRRRGQEARLRCSPMKGHSHVYWYRQLPEEGLKFMVYLQKENIIDESGMPKERFSAEFPKEGPSILRIQQVVRGDSAAYFCASSSRTSAYEQYFGPGTRLTVT.

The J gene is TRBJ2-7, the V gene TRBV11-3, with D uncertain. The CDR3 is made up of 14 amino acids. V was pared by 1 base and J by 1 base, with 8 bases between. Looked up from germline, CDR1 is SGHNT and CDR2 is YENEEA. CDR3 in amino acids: CASSLGGTSYEQYF. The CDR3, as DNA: TGTGCCAGCAGCTTAGGGGGAACTTCCTACGAGCAGTACTTC.

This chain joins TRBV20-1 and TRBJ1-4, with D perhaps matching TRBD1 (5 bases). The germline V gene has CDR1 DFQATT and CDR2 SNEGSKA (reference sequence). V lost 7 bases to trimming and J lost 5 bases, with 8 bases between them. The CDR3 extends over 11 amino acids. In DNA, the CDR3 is TGCAGTGGGCGGGGGAATGAAAAACTGTTTTTT. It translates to CSGRGNEKLFF.

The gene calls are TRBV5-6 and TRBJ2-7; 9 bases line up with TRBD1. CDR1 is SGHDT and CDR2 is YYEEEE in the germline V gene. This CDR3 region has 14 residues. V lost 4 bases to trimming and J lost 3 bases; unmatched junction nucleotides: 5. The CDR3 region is CASSPGQGGYEQYF. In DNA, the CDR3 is TGTGCCAGCAGCCCGGGACAGGGAGGCTACGAGCAGTACTTC.

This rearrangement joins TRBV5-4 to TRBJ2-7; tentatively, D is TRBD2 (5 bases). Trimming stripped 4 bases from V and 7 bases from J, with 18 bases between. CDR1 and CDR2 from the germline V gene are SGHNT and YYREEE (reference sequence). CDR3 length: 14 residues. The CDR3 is CASSPPGSDREQYF. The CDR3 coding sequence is TGTGCCAGCAGCCCCCCGGGGTCCGATCGAGAGCAGTACTTC.

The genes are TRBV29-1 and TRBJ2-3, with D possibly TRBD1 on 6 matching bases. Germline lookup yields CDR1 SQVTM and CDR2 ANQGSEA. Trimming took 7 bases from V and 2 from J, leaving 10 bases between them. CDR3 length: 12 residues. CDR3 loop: CSAGQNTDTQYF. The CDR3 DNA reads TGCAGCGCCGGACAGAACACAGATACGCAGTATTTT.

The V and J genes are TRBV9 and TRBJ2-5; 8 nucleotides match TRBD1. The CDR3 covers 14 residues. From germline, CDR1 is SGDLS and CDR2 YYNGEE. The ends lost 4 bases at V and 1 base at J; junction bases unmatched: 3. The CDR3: CASSLGQAQETQYF. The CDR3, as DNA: TGTGCCAGCAGCTTGGGACAGGCCCAAGAGACCCAGTACTTC. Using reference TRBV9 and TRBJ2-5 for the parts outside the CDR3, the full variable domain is DSGVTQTPKHLITATGQRVTLRCSPRSGDLSVYWYQQSLDQGLQFLIQYYNGEERAKGNILERFSAQQFPDLHSELNLSSLELGDSALYFCASSLGQAQETQYFGPGTRLLVL.

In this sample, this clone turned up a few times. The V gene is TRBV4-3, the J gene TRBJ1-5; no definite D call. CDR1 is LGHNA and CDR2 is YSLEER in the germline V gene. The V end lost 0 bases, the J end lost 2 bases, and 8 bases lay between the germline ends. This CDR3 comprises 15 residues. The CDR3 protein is CASSQDWGGNQPQHF. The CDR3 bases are TGCGCCAGCAGCCAAGATTGGGGAGGCAATCAGCCCCAGCATTTT.

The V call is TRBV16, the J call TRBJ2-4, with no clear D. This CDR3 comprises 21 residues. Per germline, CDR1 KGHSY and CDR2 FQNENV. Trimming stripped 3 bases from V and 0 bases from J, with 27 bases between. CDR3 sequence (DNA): TGTGCCAGCAGCCACTGGTTCCTCCAAACCGGAACAGTGCCAGCCAAAAACATTCAGTACTTC. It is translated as CASSHWFLQTGTVPAKNIQYF.

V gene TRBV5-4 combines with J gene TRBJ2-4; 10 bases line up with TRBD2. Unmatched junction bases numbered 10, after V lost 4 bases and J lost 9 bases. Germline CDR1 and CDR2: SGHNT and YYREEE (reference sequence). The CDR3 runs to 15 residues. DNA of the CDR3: TGTGCCAGCAGCCACCCAACTAGCGGGAACGCCATTCAGTACTTC. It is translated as CASSHPTSGNAIQYF.

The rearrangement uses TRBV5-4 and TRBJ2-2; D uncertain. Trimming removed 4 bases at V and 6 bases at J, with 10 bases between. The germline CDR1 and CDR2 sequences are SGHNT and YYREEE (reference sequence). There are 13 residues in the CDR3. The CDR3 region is CASSGPPAGELFF. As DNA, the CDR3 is TGTGCCAGCAGCGGTCCCCCGGCCGGGGAGCTGTTTTTT.

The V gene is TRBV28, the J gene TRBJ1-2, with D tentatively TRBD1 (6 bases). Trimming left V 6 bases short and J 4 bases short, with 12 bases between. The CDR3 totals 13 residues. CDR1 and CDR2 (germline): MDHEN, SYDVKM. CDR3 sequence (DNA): TGTGCCAGCAGCCCACAGGGCTCCTATGGCTACACCTTC. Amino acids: CASSPQGSYGYTF.

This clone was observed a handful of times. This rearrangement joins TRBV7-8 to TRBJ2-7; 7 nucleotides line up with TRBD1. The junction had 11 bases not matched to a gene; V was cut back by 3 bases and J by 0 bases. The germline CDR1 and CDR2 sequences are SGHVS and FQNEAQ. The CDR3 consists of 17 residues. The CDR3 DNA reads TGTGCCAGCAGCTTTCCGGCACAGGGGACCCCCTCCTACGAGCAGTACTTC. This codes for CASSFPAQGTPSYEQYF.

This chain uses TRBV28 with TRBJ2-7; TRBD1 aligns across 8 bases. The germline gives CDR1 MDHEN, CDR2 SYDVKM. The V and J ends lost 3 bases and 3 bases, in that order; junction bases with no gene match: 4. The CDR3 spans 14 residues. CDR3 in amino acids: CASSLSGGIYEQYF. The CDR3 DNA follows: TGTGCCAGCAGTTTGTCAGGGGGCATCTACGAGCAGTACTTC.

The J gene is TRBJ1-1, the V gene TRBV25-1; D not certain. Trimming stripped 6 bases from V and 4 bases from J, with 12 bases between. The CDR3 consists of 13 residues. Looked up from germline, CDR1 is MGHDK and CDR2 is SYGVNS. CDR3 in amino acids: CASRNEVSTEAFF. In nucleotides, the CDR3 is TGTGCCAGCAGGAACGAGGTCTCCACTGAAGCTTTCTTT.

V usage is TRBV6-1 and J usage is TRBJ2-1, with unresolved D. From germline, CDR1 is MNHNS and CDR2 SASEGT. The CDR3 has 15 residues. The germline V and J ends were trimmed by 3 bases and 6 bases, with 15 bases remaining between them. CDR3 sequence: CASSDSIQRGNEQFF. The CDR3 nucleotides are TGTGCCAGCAGTGACTCGATTCAGCGAGGCAATGAGCAGTTCTTC.

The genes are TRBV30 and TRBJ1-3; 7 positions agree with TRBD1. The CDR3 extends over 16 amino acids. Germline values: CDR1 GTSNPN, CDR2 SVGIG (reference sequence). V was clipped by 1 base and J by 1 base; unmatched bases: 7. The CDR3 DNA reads TGTGCCTGGAGTGGGTCCAGGGGGGGATCTGGAAACACCATATATTTT. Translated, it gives CAWSGSRGGSGNTIYF.

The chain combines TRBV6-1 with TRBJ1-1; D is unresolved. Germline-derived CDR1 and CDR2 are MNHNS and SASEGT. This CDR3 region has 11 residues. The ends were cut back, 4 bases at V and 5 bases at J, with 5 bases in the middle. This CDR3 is CASSVGTEAFF. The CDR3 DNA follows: TGTGCCAGCAGTGTGGGGACTGAAGCTTTCTTT.